This TCR beta chain was sequenced during a study of blood T cells in healthy people across ages. Overall study context: Using template switching, researchers captured about one barcoded beta molecule for each two T cells. Regarding the study as a whole: Age showed a roughly linear inverse relationship with TCR beta diversity per million T cells. One million T cells yielded diversity estimates that were considered underestimates.

V shed 7 bases and J 6 bases; nucleotides not matched to a gene: 12. The CDR3 length is 14 residues. Germline V CDR1 and CDR2: DFQATT, SNEGSKA (reference sequence). This clonotype was seen a few times. Antigen specificity is unknown. Per sample, extraction of total RNA gave at least 5.5 micrograms in every case. Together with a sample-barcoded 5' primer, a J-beta primer mix was included in a second PCR lasting 7 to 11 cycles. TCRdb used MiXCR to reprocess the 5' RACE reads, holding one entry per CDR3 protein. The profile shows 1.5 million or so distinct CDR3 sequences, about 42% of them singletons. Sequenced material: blood. This clonotype was sampled from a woman aged 18-29 years in good health. The chain recombines TRBV20-1 with TRBJ2-1, with TRBD2 identical over 7 bases. Here the CDR3 reads CSVMTAREINEQFF. The CDR3 bases are TGCAGTGTGATGACTGCGCGGGAGATCAATGAGCAGTTCTTC.